The text below deals with one TCR beta chain. The antigen is not known. The germline V gene encodes CDR1 SGHNT and CDR2 YYREEE (reference sequence). The CDR3 has 14 amino acids. Trimming pared 3 bases from V and 0 bases from J, leaving 8 bases between. TCRdb re-analysed the reads in MiXCR, keeping a single row per CDR3 protein. This table has roughly 700,000 distinct CDR3 sequences, roughly a third appearing once. The entry originates in a study of T cell repertoires in cytomegalovirus infection. Study results and limitations: Cumulative frequency of public TCR beta families picked out carriers of CMV plus the relevant HLA.

The gene calls are TRBV5-4 and TRBJ2-3, with a possible D match to TRBD1 (6 bases). The sample here was cultured PBMCs, taken from culture after CMV antigen stimulation. This TCR derives from a human donor in good health (CMV status not recorded). Some clones in this sample may be carry-over from other donors' samples. The CDR3 bases are TGTGCCAGCAGCTCGCAGGGGAGCACAGATACGCAGTATTTT. It codes for CASSSQGSTDTQYF.